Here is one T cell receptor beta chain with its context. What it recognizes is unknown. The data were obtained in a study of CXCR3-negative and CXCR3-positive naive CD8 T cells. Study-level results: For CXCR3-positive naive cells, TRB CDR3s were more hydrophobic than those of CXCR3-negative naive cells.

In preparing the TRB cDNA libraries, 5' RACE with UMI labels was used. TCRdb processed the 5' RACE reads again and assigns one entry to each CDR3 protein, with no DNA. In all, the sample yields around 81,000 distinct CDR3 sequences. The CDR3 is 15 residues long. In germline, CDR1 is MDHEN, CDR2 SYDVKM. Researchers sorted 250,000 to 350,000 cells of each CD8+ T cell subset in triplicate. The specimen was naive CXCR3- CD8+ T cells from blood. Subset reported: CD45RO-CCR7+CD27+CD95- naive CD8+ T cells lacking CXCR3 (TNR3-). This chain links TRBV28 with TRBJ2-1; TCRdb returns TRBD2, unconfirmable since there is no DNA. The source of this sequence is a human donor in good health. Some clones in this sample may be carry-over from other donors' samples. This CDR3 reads CASSLLAGGYNEQFF.